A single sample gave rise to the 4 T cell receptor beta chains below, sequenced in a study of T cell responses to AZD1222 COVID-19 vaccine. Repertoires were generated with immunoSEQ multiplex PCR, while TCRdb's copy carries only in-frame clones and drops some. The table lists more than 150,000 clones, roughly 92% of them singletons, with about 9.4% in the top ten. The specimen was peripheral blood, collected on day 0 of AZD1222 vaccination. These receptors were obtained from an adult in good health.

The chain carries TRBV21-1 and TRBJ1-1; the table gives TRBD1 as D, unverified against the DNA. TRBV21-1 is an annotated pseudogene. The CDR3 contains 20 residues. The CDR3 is CASSTLTGGSRFWKNTEAFF. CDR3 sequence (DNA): TGTGCCAGCAGCACCCTGACAGGGGGATCCCGATTTTGGAAGAACACTGAAGCTTTCTTT.

The CDR3 reads CAWSISSDSGSPLHF. As DNA, the CDR3 is TGTGCCTGGAGCATATCCTCGGACAGCGGTTCACCCCTCCACTTT. This chain joins TRBV30 and TRBJ1-6, with a weak D call TRBD1 (6 bases). There are 15 residues in the CDR3. In germline, CDR1 is GTSNPN, CDR2 SVGIG (reference sequence). The V end was cut by 3 bases, the J end by 9 bases, with 18 bases between.

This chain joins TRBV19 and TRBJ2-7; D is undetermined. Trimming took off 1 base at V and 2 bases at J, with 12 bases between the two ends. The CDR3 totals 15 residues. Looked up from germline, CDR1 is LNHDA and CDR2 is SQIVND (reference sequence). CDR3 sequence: CASSIGTEPAYEQYF. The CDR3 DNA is TGTGCCAGTAGTATAGGAACAGAGCCAGCCTACGAGCAGTACTTC.

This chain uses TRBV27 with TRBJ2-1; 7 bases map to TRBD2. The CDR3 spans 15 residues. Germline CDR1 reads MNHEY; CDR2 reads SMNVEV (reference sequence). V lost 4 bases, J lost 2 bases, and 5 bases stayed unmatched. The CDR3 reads CASSSSGYTYNEQFF. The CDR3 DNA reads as TGTGCCAGCAGTTCTAGCGGTTACACCTACAATGAGCAGTTCTTC.